The 27 T cell receptor beta chains reported below all come from one sample, sequenced in a study of T cells in localized non-small cell lung cancer. The protocol was immunoSEQ multiplex PCR, while the TCRdb copy is restricted to in-frame clones and leaves out a portion. The sample includes 5,100 or so clones, 55% of them seen just once. Source: lymph node tissue, taken before any cancer treatment. These receptors came from a male donor at least 60 years old with stage I squamous cell lung carcinoma.

V gene TRBV18 combines with J gene TRBJ1-3; 9 positions match TRBD1. Germline V lookup: CDR1 KGHSH, CDR2 LQKENI. J lost 0 bases, V lost 3 bases, and 12 bases had no gene match. The CDR3 runs to 19 residues. The CDR3 reads CASSPTTLDRGLSGNTIYF. CDR3 sequence (DNA): TGTGCCAGCTCACCCACTACATTGGACAGGGGCCTCTCTGGAAACACCATATATTTT.

V usage is TRBV19 and J usage is TRBJ2-5, with D possibly being TRBD2 (6 bases). Germline values: CDR1 LNHDA, CDR2 SQIVND (reference sequence). This CDR3 spans 13 amino acids. Trimming left V 6 bases short and J 5 bases short, with 13 bases between. DNA for the CDR3: TGTGCCAGTAGACCGGGAGCTGTGGAGACCCAGTACTTC. The encoded protein is CASRPGAVETQYF. Together with reference TRBV19 and TRBJ2-5, the CDR3 gives the full variable domain: DGGITQSPKYLFRKEGQNVTLSCEQNLNHDAMYWYRQDPGQGLRLIYYSQIVNDFQKGDIAEGYSVSREKKESFPLTVTSAQKNPTAFYLCASRPGAVETQYFGPGTRLLVL.

The chain links TRBV6-8 to TRBJ1-2; D is ambiguous. CDR1 and CDR2 (germline): MNHGY, SAAAGT. This CDR3 region has 15 residues. Between the trimmed V and J ends, which lost 3 bases and 2 bases, there was a span of 13 bases. The CDR3 nucleotides read TGTGCCAGCAGTTATGGTCCCGGGCCCAACTATGGCTACACCTTC. Encoded protein: CASSYGPGPNYGYTF.

The chain couples TRBV10-2 to TRBJ1-1; TRBD1 matches 8 bases. Germline V lookup: CDR1 WSHSY, CDR2 SAAADI. The J segment lost 10 bases and the V segment lost 3 bases, leaving 13 bases of the junction unmatched. The length of the CDR3 is 15 residues. In DNA form, the CDR3 reads TGCGCCAGCAGTGAAAAGCGCCCGGACAGGGACAGAGCTTTCTTT. Residues: CASSEKRPDRDRAFF.

V gene TRBV11-3 combines with J gene TRBJ2-5, with TRBD1 matching over 12 bases. Germline CDR1 reads SGHNT; CDR2 reads YENEEA. This CDR3 is built from 16 residues. Germline trimming cut 2 bases from V and 4 bases from J; bases unmatched to any gene: 5. The CDR3 nucleotides are TGTGCCAGCAGCTTATGGGACAGGGGGCCGTTAGAGACCCAGTACTTC. It is translated as CASSLWDRGPLETQYF.

This clone showed up just a few times. The chain couples TRBV9 to TRBJ2-5, with 11 nucleotides matching TRBD2. The V gene end was trimmed by 3 bases and the J gene end by 1 base; junction bases not matched to a gene: 2. The CDR3 covers 15 residues. Germline assignment: CDR1 SGDLS and CDR2 YYNGEE. CDR3 coding DNA: TGTGCCAGCAGCGCGGGACTAGCGGTCCAAGAGACCCAGTACTTC. This translates into CASSAGLAVQETQYF.

The chain has TRBV18 and TRBJ2-1; no reliable D call. Germline lookup yields CDR1 KGHSH and CDR2 LQKENI. There are 13 residues in the CDR3. V dropped 0 bases and J dropped 9 bases, with 9 bases sitting between them. CDR3: CASSPPVVGEQFF. CDR3 DNA sequence: TGTGCCAGCTCACCACCCGTAGTGGGTGAGCAGTTCTTC.

This clone was observed a handful of times. This chain links TRBV27 with TRBJ1-1, with 9 bases that match TRBD1. The CDR3 is 17 amino acids. V trimming: 2 bases; J trimming: 1 base; junction bases outside the gene matches: 8. Germline CDR1 reads MNHEY; CDR2 reads SMNVEV (reference sequence). This chain's CDR3 is CASSLGTGSMKNTEAFF. In nucleotides, the CDR3 is TGTGCCAGCAGTTTAGGGACAGGGTCGATGAAGAACACTGAAGCTTTCTTT.

V usage is TRBV29-1 and J usage is TRBJ2-1; weak D call: TRBD2 (5 bases). The V and J ends lost 0 bases and 4 bases respectively, with 16 bases between them. The CDR3 spans 16 residues. CDR1 is SQVTM and CDR2 is ANQGSEA in the germline V gene. The DNA for the CDR3 is TGCAGCGTTGAAGAGGGGAGAATAGCCCTATACAATGAGCAGTTCTTC. As protein: CSVEEGRIALYNEQFF.

The V call is TRBV18, the J call TRBJ1-4; the match to TRBD1 covers 10 bases. Germline V lookup: CDR1 KGHSH, CDR2 LQKENI. Trimming took 2 bases from V and 8 from J; bases not matched to a gene: 8. The CDR3 loop spans 16 amino acids. CDR3 residues: CASSPVRGTGDEKLFF. For the CDR3, the DNA is TGTGCCAGCTCACCAGTCCGCGGGACAGGGGACGAAAAACTGTTTTTT. Filled out from reference TRBV18 and TRBJ1-4, the complete variable domain reads NAGVMQNPRHLVRRRGQEARLRCSPMKGHSHVYWYRQLPEEGLKFMVYLQKENIIDESGMPKERFSAEFPKEGPSILRIQQVVRGDSAAYFCASSPVRGTGDEKLFFGSGTQLSVL.

This chain connects TRBV11-3 to TRBJ2-5; D possibly corresponds to TRBD2 (6 bases). The CDR3 contains 15 residues. Germline-derived CDR1 and CDR2 are SGHNT and YENEEA. The V end was cut by 5 bases, the J end by 5 bases, with 18 bases between. CDR3 loop: CASSQVQDYLETQYF. The CDR3 DNA follows: TGTGCCAGCAGCCAAGTCCAGGACTACTTGGAGACCCAGTACTTC.

The chain couples TRBV6-8 to TRBJ1-4; no firm D call. Germline V gene lookup returns CDR1 MNHGY and CDR2 SAAAGT. The length of the CDR3 is 13 residues. V lost 3 bases, J lost 8 bases, and 10 bases lay in between. In nucleotides, the CDR3 is TGTGCCAGCAGTTATCGACCCCCGGAAAAACTGTTTTTT. Its protein product is CASSYRPPEKLFF.

The V gene is TRBV11-3, the J gene TRBJ2-5; TRBD2 matches 11 bases. V lost 1 base, J lost 9 bases, and 4 bases stayed unmatched. The germline V gene encodes CDR1 SGHNT and CDR2 YENEEA. The CDR3 contains 14 residues. This chain's CDR3 is CASSLGTSGRAQYF. In nucleotides, the CDR3 is TGTGCCAGCAGCTTAGGGACTAGCGGGCGGGCCCAGTACTTC.

A remark on this clone: The junction and the germline gene differ at one end; a read error may be behind it. The rearrangement joins TRBV19 to TRBJ1-5; unclear D gene. This CDR3 spans 14 amino acids. CDR1 and CDR2 from the germline V gene are LNHDA and SQIVND (reference sequence). CDR3 loop: CASSMLGPDQPQHF. CDR3 nucleotide sequence: TGTGCCAGTAGTATGTTAGGTCCCGATCAGCCCCAACATTTT.

This clone was detected a few times. The chain combines TRBV1 with TRBJ2-5; the D call of TRBD2 is as the table states it, not checked on the DNA. TRBV1 is an annotated pseudogene. The CDR3 runs to 16 residues. CDR3 sequence reads: CASSQAGTSYAETQYF. CDR3 nucleotides: TGCGCCAGCAGCCAAGCCGGGACTAGTTATGCGGAGACCCAGTACTTC.

The rearrangement links TRBV30 to TRBJ1-2; no firm D call. This CDR3 has 13 residues. Germline V gene sequence: CDR1 GTSNPN, CDR2 SVGIG (reference sequence). Trimming shortened V by 1 base and J by 2 bases, and 8 bases separated the two germline ends. The CDR3 loop is CAWSGNTNYGYTF. DNA for the CDR3: TGTGCCTGGAGTGGGAACACCAACTATGGCTACACCTTC.

This clone turned up a few times. This chain connects TRBV6-8 to TRBJ2-3; 7 positions match TRBD1. The CDR3 has 16 amino acids. V shed 10 bases, J shed 3 bases, and the junction held 16 bases outside the gene matches. Germline V CDR1 and CDR2: MNHGY, SAAAGT. The CDR3 DNA reads TGTGCCATTAGCCCCTCCCTCGACAGGGTTACAGATACGCAGTATTTT. Encoded protein: CAISPSLDRVTDTQYF.

In this sample, this clone turned up a few times. The chain links TRBV6-8 to TRBJ2-2, with TRBD2 matching over 14 bases. The CDR3 runs 16 residues. The ends lost 5 bases at V and 7 bases at J; junction bases unmatched: 6. The germline gives CDR1 MNHGY, CDR2 SAAAGT. CDR3 bases: TGTGCCAGCAGTGGAACGGGACTAGCGGGAGTCGGGGAGCTGTTTTTT. Translation gives CASSGTGLAGVGELFF.

The chain carries TRBV15 and TRBJ2-6, with D possibly matching TRBD2 (6 bases). The CDR3 length is 19 residues. In germline, CDR1 is LNHNV, CDR2 YYDKDF (reference sequence). With 0 bases removed from V and 1 base from J, the gap between germline ends came to 16 bases. The chain's CDR3 is CATSRDLKGRFSGANVLTF. The CDR3 DNA reads TGTGCCACCAGCAGAGATCTAAAGGGGAGGTTTTCTGGGGCCAACGTCCTGACTTTC.

The rearrangement uses TRBV28 and TRBJ2-1, with a possible D match to TRBD2 (6 bases). V dropped 11 bases and J dropped 0 bases, with 14 bases sitting between them. The CDR3 contains 14 residues. Germline V gene data show CDR1 as MDHEN and CDR2 as SYDVKM. The CDR3 coding sequence is TGTGCCTCTCGTCCTAGCGACTCCTACAATGAGCAGTTCTTC. This gives the protein CASRPSDSYNEQFF.

Note on this clone: The identical CDR3 is also encoded by other nucleotide sequences in the sample. The chain combines TRBV19 with TRBJ2-5; D is possibly TRBD2 (5 bases). Germline CDR1 LNHDA, CDR2 SQIVND (reference sequence). Trimming shortened V by 1 base and J by 5 bases, and 5 bases separated the two germline ends. The CDR3 is made up of 12 amino acids. CDR3 coding DNA: TGTGCCAGTAGTATAGCGGGGGAGACCCAGTACTTC. It yields the protein CASSIAGETQYF.

This clone has a single count. The V gene is TRBV11-3, the J gene TRBJ2-1; D is unresolved. CDR3 length equals 18 residues. V shed 3 bases and J shed 10 bases, with 28 bases lying between them. Germline values: CDR1 SGHNT, CDR2 YENEEA. The chain's CDR3 is CASSFRIPSVSSSGEQFF. The CDR3 DNA follows: TGTGCCAGCAGCTTCCGAATCCCTTCTGTGAGCAGTAGTGGGGAGCAGTTCTTC.

This sequence joins TRBV30 and TRBJ1-1; D is possibly TRBD1 (6 bases). The CDR3 is 13 amino acids. The ends were cut back, 1 base at V and 1 base at J, with 7 bases in the middle. Germline CDR1 and CDR2: GTSNPN and SVGIG (reference sequence). The CDR3 DNA reads as TGTGCCTGGAGTGGGACAGCGAACACTGAAGCTTTCTTT. Its protein is CAWSGTANTEAFF.

The chain uses TRBV6-8 and TRBJ2-5, with unresolved D. V was trimmed by 1 base and J by 4 bases, leaving 10 bases between them. CDR3 length: 14 amino acids. Germline values: CDR1 MNHGY, CDR2 SAAAGT. The CDR3 nucleotides are TGTGCCAGCAGTTACTGGTCCCCTGGAGAGACCCAGTACTTC. The encoded protein is CASSYWSPGETQYF.

This chain links TRBV12-5 with TRBJ2-5, with 7 bases aligning to TRBD1. Germline trimming cut 3 bases from V and 1 base from J; bases unmatched to any gene: 5. CDR3 size: 15 residues. Germline loops: CDR1 LGHNT, CDR2 FRNRAP. The CDR3 reads CASGFGRGIQETQYF. In DNA, the CDR3 is TGTGCTAGTGGTTTTGGCAGGGGGATCCAAGAGACCCAGTACTTC.

This clone has only a few counts. This chain uses TRBV11-3 with TRBJ1-1; maybe TRBD1 (6 bases). CDR3 size: 14 residues. The V gene lost 3 bases and the J gene lost 1 base, with 9 bases spanning the gap. The germline V gene encodes CDR1 SGHNT and CDR2 YENEEA. The CDR3 coding sequence is TGTGCCAGCAGCTTTGACAGGACGAACACTGAAGCTTTCTTT. This sequence encodes CASSFDRTNTEAFF.

The V gene is TRBV18, the J gene TRBJ2-3; 11 bases are shared with TRBD2. CDR1 is KGHSH, CDR2 LQKENI, per germline. The V gene end was trimmed by 4 bases and the J gene end by 1 base; junction bases not matched to a gene: 4. This CDR3 has 16 amino acids. CDR3 in DNA: TGTGCCAGCTCACTCCTAGCGGGAGGCCGCACAGATACGCAGTATTTT. Amino acid sequence: CASSLLAGGRTDTQYF. Supplemented by reference TRBV18 and TRBJ2-3, the full variable domain reads NAGVMQNPRHLVRRRGQEARLRCSPMKGHSHVYWYRQLPEEGLKFMVYLQKENIIDESGMPKERFSAEFPKEGPSILRIQQVVRGDSAAYFCASSLLAGGRTDTQYFGPGTRLTVL.